These T cell receptor beta chains were read from a single sample in a study of cytomegalovirus exposure and HLA in healthy donors. Produced via immunoSEQ multiplex PCR; TCRdb's table is partial and in-frame only. The sample has about 160,000 clones; about two thirds are singletons. Sequencing input: PBMCs. The receptors were gathered from a young woman in good health and CMV-seronegative. Both conserved end residues are part of each CDR3. The order of the fields is V gene, clone size, CDR3 protein. Clone size, where shown, is once, few, many, or a class for clones that have expanded.

TRBV6-5	.	CASSYPGQGNEQYF
TRBV9	.	CASSVGAAPYQETQYF
TRBV6-5	.	CATGGTGGREQFF
TRBV7-9	.	CASSTGSGGRGGYTF
TRBV18	.	CASSQAINEKLFF
TRBV2	few	CASSDRTGKPSEQYF
TRBV7-6	.	CASSLEQGDHGYTF
TRBV28	.	CASSLSLAGTSTDTQYF
TRBV28	.	CASSLSVAASYEQYF
TRBV4-1	.	CASSQDLDDSYTGELFF
TRBV28	few	CASSPRDASSYEQYF
TRBV7-2	.	CASSHGELKNTEAFF
TRBV4-1	.	CASSRDKLLSATNEKLFF
TRBV5-6	.	CASSLGTGRGTGELFF